A selection of T cell receptor beta chains follows, all from one sample in a study of OX40 agonist ivuxolimab in advanced cancers. Clones were sequenced by immunoSEQ multiplex PCR, and TCRdb holds only the in-frame ones, with some missing. The sample comprises approximately 50,000 clones, 85% to 90% of which are singletons, and roughly 8.4% rests with the top ten. Here the sequenced sample was CD4+ or CD8+ T cells sorted from blood, taken in a trial of the OX40 agonist ivuxolimab. Receptors originate from an adult with an advanced solid tumor such as melanoma, head and neck, liver or kidney cancer. The CDR3 runs from the conserved cysteine through the conserved F or W. The D gene is left open where the match is weak. Clone sizes are given selectively: once, few, many, or a class where the clone is expanded.

>TRBV5-4|once|TRBD1|TRBJ1-3|17
TGTGCCAGCAGCTTGGGCATTGACAGGGACTCTGGAAACACCATATATTTT
CASSLGIDRDSGNTIYF
>TRBV5-1|-|-|TRBJ1-1|14
TGCGCCAGCAGCTTGGCTAGCTCCCGACTTGAAGCTTTCTTT
CASSLASSRLEAFF
>TRBV7-8|-|TRBD2|TRBJ2-7|15
TGTGCCAGCAGCCTTAGCGGGAGTCGCGCCTACGAGCAGTACTTC
CASSLSGSRAYEQYF
>TRBV7-9|-|-|TRBJ2-5|13
TGTGCCAGCAGCTCGGCAGGGGCAGAGACCCAGTACTTC
CASSSAGAETQYF
>TRBV18|-|-|TRBJ2-1|11
TGTGCCAGCTCACCAATGGGACCGCCGTTCTTC
CASSPMGPPFF
>TRBV5-1|once|TRBD1|TRBJ1-1|15
TGCGCCAGCAGCGGGACCGGGACAGTGAACACTGAAGCTTTCTTT
CASSGTGTVNTEAFF
>TRBV10-2|once|-|TRBJ1-2|12
TGCGCCAGCAGGTTCCCGGCGGGAGGCTACACCTTC
CASRFPAGGYTF
>TRBV6-1|-|-|TRBJ1-2|15
TGTGCCAGCAGTGAAGGTAGTAGACACGACTATGGCTACACCTTC
CASSEGSRHDYGYTF
>TRBV5-4|-|-|TRBJ1-5|15
TGTGCCAGCAGCTTGGGAGGCGGTTTCAATCAGCCCCAGCATTTT
CASSLGGGFNQPQHF
>TRBV5-1|-|-|TRBJ2-1|16
TGCGCCAGCAGCTTGGAACAAGAGACCTCCTACAATGAGCAGTTCTTC
CASSLEQETSYNEQFF
>TRBV27|-|-|TRBJ2-4|14
TGTGCCAGCAGTTTATCCCAGCGTAGCTTCATTCAGTACTTC
CASSLSQRSFIQYF
>TRBV29-1|-|-|TRBJ2-7|12
TGCAGCGGCCGGGACACCTACTACGAGCAGTACTTC
CSGRDTYYEQYF
>TRBV7-9|-|-|TRBJ1-2|11
TGTGCCAGCAGCACTGTCAATGGCTACACCTTC
CASSTVNGYTF
>TRBV7-9|-|TRBD2|TRBJ2-3|14
TGTGCCAGCAGCCCGGGACTAGCGACGGATACGCAGTATTTT
CASSPGLATDTQYF
>TRBV5-1|once|TRBD1|TRBJ1-5|14
TGCGCCAGCAGCCAGGACAGGGGAGGTCAGCCCCAGCATTTT
CASSQDRGGQPQHF
>TRBV18|-|TRBD1|TRBJ1-1|15
TGTGCCAGCTCACCCCGGGACAGGGGGAACACTGAAGCTTTCTTT
CASSPRDRGNTEAFF
>TRBV12-2|few|-|TRBJ1-1|17
TGTGCAAGTCCCCTCGGACAGGGGGACCCCATGAACACTGAAGCTTTCTTT
CASPLGQGDPMNTEAFF
>TRBV6-5|-|TRBD1|TRBJ2-5|14
TGTGCCAGCAGTTACCAGGACAGGGCGGGGACCCAGTACTTC
CASSYQDRAGTQYF